The source of this T cell receptor beta chain is a study of CD4 T cells in relation to SARS-CoV-2 and coronaviruses. Across the study: ViraFEST: roughly ten-day antigen culture of PBMCs, then TCR beta CDR3 sequencing.

Produced via immunoSEQ multiplex PCR; TCRdb's table is partial and in-frame only. Of about 16,000 clones in the sample, about 78% were seen once. Points on this clone: Its antigen is currently unknown.

CDR1 is LGHDT, CDR2 YNNKEL, per germline (reference sequence). Losses at the gene ends were 1 base for V and 0 bases for J; bases not matched to a gene: 12. The CDR3 consists of 19 residues. CD4+ T cells from unexposed donors were obtained before the COVID-19 pandemic (2011-2018). After about 10 days of culture, CD4+ T cells were isolated. The sequence came from a human donor in good health. Sequenced input: CD4+ T cells from PBMCs, cultured in vitro. This chain joins TRBV3-1 (or the pseudogene TRBV3-2) and TRBJ2-3; 8 bases are shared with TRBD2. The CDR3 spells CASSQGGSGMSSSTDTQYF. CDR3 nucleotide sequence: TGTGCCAGCAGCCAAGGGGGTAGCGGGATGTCTTCTAGCACAGATACGCAGTATTTT.